These 17 T cell receptor beta chains were sequenced from one sample in a study of shared T cell receptors in the human thymus (dated by TCRdb to the early 2020s). The library was made by the immunoSEQ multiplex PCR assay. TCRdb mirrors the immuneACCESS table, restricted to in-frame sequences. Some clones are absent from its copies; in checked studies, under half trace to an unresolved V gene, and the reason for the others is unknown. This sample lists 720,000 or so clones; 70% to 90% were detected once. Of the sample, about 0.011% is held by the ten largest clones. The same specimen was also included in a second study, on human thymus T cells.

Sequencing was done on a sample of thymocytes. The origin of the receptors is a girl under three years old with a congenital heart defect. Donor details come from another sample of the same person, matched by shared clones.

This clone has a single count. The rearrangement uses TRBV5-4 and TRBJ1-2, with a tentative D call TRBD1 (6 bases). The length of the CDR3 is 16 residues. Per the germline V gene, CDR1 is SGHNT and CDR2 is YYREEE (reference sequence). The V and J ends lost 4 bases and 0 bases respectively, with 16 bases between them. CDR3 region: CASSGHGGASNYGYTF. CDR3 nucleotides: TGTGCCAGCAGCGGCCATGGGGGGGCCTCTAACTATGGCTACACCTTC.

Of note for this clone: The CDR3 carries no conserved terminal phenylalanine or tryptophan, so it likely arises from a read error. No DNA is shown, since the ends of the CDR3 on it are uncertain; the CDR3 is the one TCRdb lists. This sequence joins TRBV7-9 and TRBJ1-1; TRBD1, as called in the table, went unchecked against the DNA. Ends included, the CDR3 has 13 residues. Germline V gene data show CDR1 as SEHNR and CDR2 as FQNEAQ (reference sequence). The CDR3 here is CASSSDGYRQGAS.

The V gene is TRBV4-2, the J gene TRBJ2-2, with D tentatively TRBD1 (7 bases). This CDR3 has 17 residues. Germline V lookup: CDR1 LGHNA, CDR2 YNFKEQ. V lost 1 base, J lost 5 bases, and 17 bases lay in between. The CDR3: CASSQAAEGAKTGELFF. The CDR3 DNA reads as TGTGCCAGCAGCCAAGCAGCGGAGGGGGCTAAGACCGGGGAGCTGTTTTTT.

This chain links TRBV5-1 with TRBJ1-2; the D gene is possibly TRBD1 (6 bases). Looked up from germline, CDR1 is SGHRS and CDR2 is YFSETQ. The CDR3 totals 14 residues. V lost 6 bases and J 4 bases, leaving 16 bases between the germline ends. The DNA for the CDR3 is TGCGCCAGCAATGGCCCAGGGGAAGGCTATGGCTACACCTTC. The encoded protein is CASNGPGEGYGYTF.

The chain combines TRBV7-4 with TRBJ2-3; 12 positions match TRBD2. V lost 1 base, J lost 2 bases, and 7 bases stayed unmatched. The CDR3 is 18 amino acids. The germline V gene has CDR1 SGHVT and CDR2 SQSDAQ. The CDR3 is CASSLVTSGGVITDTQYF. The CDR3 bases are TGTGCCAGCAGCTTAGTGACTAGCGGGGGAGTCATCACAGATACGCAGTATTTT. The variable domain in full, with the rest retrieved from reference TRBV7-4 and TRBJ2-3, is GAGVSQSPRYKVAKRGRDVALRCDSISGHVTLYWYRQTLGQGSEVLTYSQSDAQRDKSGRPSGRFSAERPERSVSTLKIQRTEQGDSAVYLCASSLVTSGGVITDTQYFGPGTRLTVL.

This chain connects TRBV5-1 to TRBJ1-1; 7 nucleotides align to TRBD1. With 0 bases clipped from V and 0 bases from J, the junction kept 2 bases outside the gene matches. The CDR3 contains 15 residues. In germline, CDR1 is SGHRS, CDR2 YFSETQ. The CDR3 coding sequence is TGCGCCAGCAGCTTGGACAGGGGATTGAACACTGAAGCTTTCTTT. Residues: CASSLDRGLNTEAFF.

The rearrangement joins TRBV27 to TRBJ1-2, with D unresolved. The V and J ends lost 5 bases and 2 bases respectively, with 9 bases between them. In germline, CDR1 is MNHEY, CDR2 SMNVEV (reference sequence). This CDR3 is built from 13 residues. CDR3 in DNA: TGTGCCAGCAGTCAGACGGAGAACTATGGCTACACCTTC. Its protein product is CASSQTENYGYTF.

This chain links TRBV13 with TRBJ2-2; D remains unclear. The CDR3 spans 16 residues. V lost 0 bases to trimming and J lost 1 base, with 9 bases between them. Germline V gene lookup returns CDR1 PRHDT and CDR2 FYEKMQ (reference sequence). CDR3 nucleotides: TGTGCCAGCAGCTTAGGATCGCACGGGAACACCGGGGAGCTGTTTTTT. Translating it yields CASSLGSHGNTGELFF.

The chain has TRBV10-1 and TRBJ2-1; D possibly corresponds to TRBD2 (5 bases). Deletions cut 4 bases from V and 8 bases from J, with 12 bases between. Germline CDR1 and CDR2: WNHNN and SYGVQD (reference sequence). The CDR3 length is 13 residues. CDR3 coding DNA: TGCGCCAGCAGTGCGGGGAAGGCTCATGAGCAGTTCTTC. It translates to CASSAGKAHEQFF.

The chain combines TRBV28 with TRBJ2-3; 7 bases line up with TRBD2. CDR1 and CDR2 from the germline V gene are MDHEN and SYDVKM. The CDR3 runs 15 residues. The junction had 9 bases not matched to a gene; V was cut back by 8 bases and J by 1 base. The CDR3 sequence is CASGGKRGGTDTQYF. The CDR3 DNA is TGTGCCAGCGGGGGGAAGCGGGGCGGCACAGATACGCAGTATTTT.

The chain links TRBV6-1 to TRBJ1-4; D is perhaps TRBD1 (5 bases). The V end was cut by 4 bases, the J end by 8 bases, with 26 bases between. This CDR3 region has 18 residues. Looked up from germline, CDR1 is MNHNS and CDR2 is SASEGT. Written as DNA, the CDR3 is TGTGCCAGCAGTGGATTATATTTCGTCGGGGGGTCGGCGGAAAAACTGTTTTTT. Protein sequence: CASSGLYFVGGSAEKLFF.

The CDR3 DNA follows: TGTGCCAGCAGCTTGTCCCGGGTTGGCGGTGTCTACACTGAAGCTTTCTTT. This codes for CASSLSRVGGVYTEAFF. V usage is TRBV5-6 and J usage is TRBJ1-1; D is unclear. CDR3 length: 17 residues. Germline V gene lookup returns CDR1 SGHDT and CDR2 YYEEEE. Trimming removed 1 base from V and 3 bases from J, with 19 bases in between.

This sequence joins TRBV29-1 and TRBJ1-2, with D perhaps matching TRBD1 (5 bases). Trimming removed 7 bases from V and 2 bases from J, with 17 bases in between. Germline CDR1 reads SQVTM; CDR2 reads ANQGSEA. The CDR3 is 14 amino acids. DNA of the CDR3: TGCAGCGACACCCCAGCAGGGCCCAACTATGGCTACACCTTC. Residues: CSDTPAGPNYGYTF. Using reference TRBV29-1 and TRBJ1-2 for the parts outside the CDR3, the full variable domain is SAVISQKPSRDICQRGTSLTIQCQVDSQVTMMFWYRQQPGQSLTLIATANQGSEATYESGFVIDKFPISRPNLTFSTLTVSNMSPEDSSIYLCSDTPAGPNYGYTFGSGTRLTVV.

The chain is built from TRBV5-1 and TRBJ2-3, with D maybe TRBD2 (6 bases). This CDR3 has 14 amino acids. The V end was cut by 4 bases, the J end by 2 bases, with 11 bases between. Germline V gene data show CDR1 as SGHRS and CDR2 as YFSETQ. Here the CDR3 reads CASSPGGITDTQYF. The CDR3 region has the DNA TGCGCCAGCAGCCCCGGGGGAATCACAGATACGCAGTATTTT.

The V gene is TRBV27, the J gene TRBJ1-6, with 7 positions matching TRBD1. J lost 4 bases, V lost 5 bases, and 2 bases had no gene match. The germline V gene has CDR1 MNHEY and CDR2 SMNVEV (reference sequence). The CDR3 contains 14 residues. CDR3 residues: CASSPGQYNSPLHF. As DNA, the CDR3 is TGTGCCAGCAGTCCGGGACAGTATAATTCACCCCTCCACTTT.

The V call is TRBV5-1, the J call TRBJ2-3; possible D gene TRBD2, 5 bases. Germline loops: CDR1 SGHRS, CDR2 YFSETQ. Trimming pared 1 base from V and 5 bases from J, leaving 14 bases between. CDR3 size: 15 residues. The CDR3 reads CASSLKEAEEDTQYF. CDR3 DNA sequence: TGCGCCAGCAGCTTGAAAGAGGCGGAGGAAGATACGCAGTATTTT.

Points on this clone: The identical CDR3 is also encoded by other nucleotide sequences in the sample. The rearrangement links TRBV4-3 to TRBJ1-6, with D perhaps matching TRBD1 (6 bases). V gave up 1 base and J gave up 10 bases, with 17 bases separating them. The CDR3 totals 16 residues. CDR1 is LGHNA, CDR2 YSLEER, per germline. CDR3: CASSQGGPGDQSPLHF. The CDR3 bases are TGCGCCAGCAGCCAAGGGGGACCAGGGGATCAATCACCCCTCCACTTT.